These 17 T cell receptor beta chains share one sample of origin, sequenced in a study of CD8+CD57+ T cells in acquired aplastic anemia. Researchers used genomic DNA as the template to profile TCR beta VDJ and CDR3. Using its own MiXCR run on the reads, TCRdb lists one record per CDR3 protein. In the table there are roughly 200,000 distinct CDR3 sequences, roughly 63% of which are singletons. The patients chosen for sequencing had shown expansion of CD8+CD57+ cells (detected by flow cytometry). Specimen: sorted CD4+, CD8+, or CD8+CD57+ T cells (not recorded which) from PBMCs. The receptors were sampled from a human donor with aplastic anemia.

Notes on this clonotype: A read error may produce the germline difference seen at one junction end. This chain uses TRBV5-1 with TRBJ2-7, with 9 bases that match TRBD2. Per the germline V gene, CDR1 is SGHRS and CDR2 is YFSETQ. CDR3 size: 15 residues. The CDR3 region is CASSPGGGGAKGQYF. The CDR3 region has the DNA TGTGCCAGCAGCCCCGGAGGCGGGGGGGCAAAGGGGCAGTACTTC.

V gene TRBV5-1 combines with J gene TRBJ1-6, with 8 bases that match TRBD1. V lost 4 bases to trimming and J lost 8 bases; unmatched junction nucleotides: 8. Germline V lookup: CDR1 SGHRS, CDR2 YFSETQ. This CDR3 region has 15 residues. The DNA for the CDR3 is TGCGCCAGCAGCCCCACGGACAGGGCTTATTCACCCCTCCACTTT. Protein: CASSPTDRAYSPLHF.

On this clonotype: The germline gene is not matched at one end of the junction; a read error may be the cause. The rearrangement joins TRBV11-2 to TRBJ2-7; D might be TRBD2 (5 bases). The CDR3 is 13 residues long. Germline CDR1 and CDR2: SGHAT and FQNNGV. The CDR3 DNA is TGTGCCAGCAGCTTAGAGGGCGGGTACGGGCAGTACTTC. This translates into CASSLEGGYGQYF.

The chain combines TRBV20-1 with TRBJ2-7; TRBD2 matches 8 bases. The CDR3 has 16 residues. The V gene end was trimmed by 3 bases and the J gene end by 2 bases; junction bases not matched to a gene: 12. The germline CDR1 and CDR2 sequences are DFQATT and SNEGSKA (reference sequence). The CDR3 DNA reads as TGCAGTGCTAGTGCAACTAGCGGACGATACGCCTACGAGCAGTACTTC. It yields the protein CSASATSGRYAYEQYF.

The chain carries TRBV24-1 and TRBJ2-5; 10 positions match TRBD1. The CDR3 is 16 residues long. Looked up from germline, CDR1 is KGHDR and CDR2 is SFDVKD. The V segment lost 3 bases and the J segment 0 bases; nucleotides outside the gene matches: 3. This CDR3 is CATSDPGQGYQETQYF. DNA of the CDR3: TGTGCCACCAGTGATCCGGGACAGGGGTACCAAGAGACCCAGTACTTC.

The rearrangement joins TRBV4-1 to TRBJ2-7, with D possibly matching TRBD2 (6 bases). V was trimmed by 4 bases and J by 2 bases, leaving 18 bases between them. CDR1 is MGHRA and CDR2 is YSYEKL in the germline V gene. This CDR3 comprises 16 residues. Written as DNA, the CDR3 is TGCGCCAGCAGCCGCGCCCCGGCGGGGATTGCCTACGAGCAGTACTTC. This encodes CASSRAPAGIAYEQYF.

The chain combines TRBV29-1 with TRBJ1-1; D is possibly TRBD1 (5 bases). Per the germline V gene, CDR1 is SQVTM and CDR2 is ANQGSEA. The CDR3 runs 15 residues. Trimming cost V 7 bases and J 3 bases, with 21 bases left between them. CDR3 protein: CSATRGRVRDTEAFF. The CDR3 bases are TGCAGCGCCACTAGGGGCAGGGTTCGGGACACTGAAGCTTTCTTT.

The chain carries TRBV2 and TRBJ2-7, with 8 bases fitting TRBD1. The CDR3 spans 14 residues. The V segment lost 2 bases and the J segment 6 bases; nucleotides outside the gene matches: 6. The germline V gene encodes CDR1 SNHLY and CDR2 FYNNEI. CDR3 nucleotide sequence: TGTGCCAGCAGTGAACTCAGGGGGCTTATCGAGCAGTACTTC. As protein: CASSELRGLIEQYF.

The chain has TRBV19 and TRBJ2-1; TRBD1 is a possible D gene (5 bases). V lost 8 bases to trimming and J lost 3 bases, with 11 bases between them. This CDR3 contains 13 residues. The germline V gene has CDR1 LNHDA and CDR2 SQIVND (reference sequence). CDR3 sequence: CASEGVHYNEQFF. For the CDR3, the DNA is TGTGCCAGTGAAGGGGTCCACTACAATGAGCAGTTCTTC.

This clonotype was seen more than once but under ten times. A much larger clone lies one base from this, so it may be a read error. The chain carries TRBV25-1 and TRBJ2-2, with D possibly matching TRBD1 (5 bases). Germline V gene sequence: CDR1 MGHDK, CDR2 SYGVNS. The CDR3 length is 12 residues. With 9 bases removed from V and 5 bases from J, the gap between germline ends came to 10 bases. CDR3 sequence: CASWAGTGELFF. CDR3 DNA sequence: TGTGCCAGTTGGGCAGGGACCGGGGAGCTGTTTTTT.

This clonotype was detected only a few times. CDR3 coding DNA: TGTGCCAGCAGCTTAGGACTAGCGGGGACGCAACTTGGCACAGATACGCAGTATTTT. Protein: CASSLGLAGTQLGTDTQYF. The chain combines TRBV9 with TRBJ2-3; TRBD2 matches at 12 bases. Germline CDR1 and CDR2: SGDLS and YYNGEE. This CDR3 spans 19 amino acids. V was clipped by 4 bases and J by 1 base; unmatched bases: 13.

The chain carries TRBV5-5 and TRBJ1-1, with TRBD1 matching 9 bases. The CDR3 contains 15 residues. CDR1 SGHKS and CDR2 YYEKEE come from the germline V gene (reference sequence). Trimming at V came to 4 bases and at J to 4 bases, leaving 8 bases not matched to a gene. The CDR3 region is CASSQQGASGTEAFF. CDR3 nucleotides: TGTGCCAGCAGCCAACAGGGGGCGTCGGGCACTGAAGCTTTCTTT.

This clonotype was counted a single time. CDR3 coding DNA: TGTGCCAGCAGTTTGGGGCTAGCGTCCTCCTACGAGCAGTACTTC. Amino acid sequence: CASSLGLASSYEQYF. This chain connects TRBV12-3 or TRBV12-4 to TRBJ2-7; D perhaps matches TRBD2 (6 bases). The CDR3 is 15 amino acids. Trimming shortened V by 3 bases and J by 0 bases, and 12 bases separated the two germline ends.

The chain employs TRBV7-2 and TRBJ2-7; 7 nucleotides match TRBD1. Germline loops: CDR1 SGHTA, CDR2 FQGNSA. The length of the CDR3 is 14 residues. Trimming at V came to 5 bases and at J to 2 bases, leaving 6 bases not matched to a gene. CDR3 sequence (DNA): TGTGCCAGCAGCCCAACAGGGGATACCTACGAGCAGTACTTC. It encodes CASSPTGDTYEQYF.

This sequence joins TRBV2 and TRBJ2-7; 7 nucleotides line up with TRBD2. CDR3 length: 14 residues. Per the germline V gene, CDR1 is SNHLY and CDR2 is FYNNEI. V lost 8 bases to trimming and J lost 2 bases; unmatched junction nucleotides: 9. CDR3 sequence (DNA): TGTGCCAGCCGAGTTGCGGGAGTCCCCTACGAGCAGTACTTC. Its protein is CASRVAGVPYEQYF.

This clonotype was seen repeatedly, ten times or more. The chain links TRBV12-3 or TRBV12-4 to TRBJ1-5, with D hard to call. The CDR3 spans 14 residues. V lost 6 bases and J lost 2, with 11 bases in between. CDR3 sequence reads: CASREAYGNQPQHF. For the CDR3, the DNA is TGTGCCAGCAGGGAAGCGTACGGCAATCAGCCCCAGCATTTT.

The rearrangement links TRBV15 to TRBJ2-7; D uncertain. Trimming cost V 1 base and J 2 bases, with 6 bases left between them. CDR1 is LNHNV and CDR2 is YYDKDF in the germline V gene (reference sequence). This CDR3 comprises 13 residues. This CDR3 reads CATSRGKTYEQYF. CDR3 bases: TGTGCCACCAGCAGAGGAAAGACCTACGAGCAGTACTTC.